The clone carrying this T cell receptor (beta chain) showed up just once. Its antigen remains unidentified. This sample is part of a study of long-term antiretroviral therapy in people with HIV. Broader study findings: Sampling of blood ran from the mid-2000s to the late 2010s, and older ART regimens were possibly in use. ART adherence was not documented, and neither viral resistance nor therapy changes had any data.

Survey-level resolution applied to immunoSEQ assay v3.0. In sequencing, roughly 35,000-50,000 T-cell genomes per sample were targeted. Some clones are missing from TCRdb's copy, which holds only in-frame ones; the method was immunoSEQ multiplex PCR. The table shows about 33,000 clones, with 60% to 85% occurring only once. Between the trimmed V and J ends, which lost 4 bases and 8 bases, there was a span of 14 bases. The CDR3 spans 13 residues. The germline V gene encodes CDR1 SGHDN and CDR2 FVKESK. The input for sequencing was unsorted PBMCs, taken 2 years after starting antiretroviral therapy. The J gene is TRBJ1-2, the V gene TRBV14; D remains ambiguous. The source is a woman aged 50 to 60 with HIV. For the CDR3, the DNA is TGTGCCAGCAGCCCGGGTCTTGGTAGGGGCTACACCTTC. This encodes CASSPGLGRGYTF.